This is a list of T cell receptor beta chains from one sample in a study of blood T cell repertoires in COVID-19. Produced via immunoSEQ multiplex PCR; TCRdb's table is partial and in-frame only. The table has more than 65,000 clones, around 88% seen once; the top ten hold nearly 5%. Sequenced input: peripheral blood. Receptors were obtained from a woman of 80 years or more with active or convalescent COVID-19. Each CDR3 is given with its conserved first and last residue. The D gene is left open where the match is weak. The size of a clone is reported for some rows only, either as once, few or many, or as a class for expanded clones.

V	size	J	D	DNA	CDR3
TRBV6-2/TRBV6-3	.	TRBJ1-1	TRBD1	TGTGCCAGCAGCCCCGACAGGGGAAGTAAGAACACTGAAGCTTTCTTT	CASSPDRGSKNTEAFF
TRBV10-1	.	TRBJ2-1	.	TGCGCCAGCAGTGGGACAGCCTACAATGAGCAGTTCTTC	CASSGTAYNEQFF
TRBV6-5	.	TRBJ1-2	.	TGTGCCAGCGGGGCCGGCTATGGCTACACCTTC	CASGAGYGYTF
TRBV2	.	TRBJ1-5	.	TGTGCCAGCAGTGAAGTAAGGGCCGGAGGTCAGCCCCAGCATTTT	CASSEVRAGGQPQHF
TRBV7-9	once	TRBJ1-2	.	TGTGCCAGCGATCTTCAGGGTGCCTACACCTTC	CASDLQGAYTF
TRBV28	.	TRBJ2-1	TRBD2	TGTGCCAGCAGTCCCCCCGGGAGGGGCTACAATGAGCAGTTCTTC	CASSPPGRGYNEQFF
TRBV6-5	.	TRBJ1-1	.	TGTGCCAGCAGTTACTCCAGGGGAGGGACTGAAGCTTTCTTT	CASSYSRGGTEAFF
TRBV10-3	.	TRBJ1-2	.	TGTGCCATCAGTGAACAGGGCAGTTCCTATGGCTACACCTTC	CAISEQGSSYGYTF
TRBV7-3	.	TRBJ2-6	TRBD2	TGTGCCAGCAGCCCCCGGACTAGCGGGGGCAACTCTGGGGCCAACGTCCTGACTTTC	CASSPRTSGGNSGANVLTF
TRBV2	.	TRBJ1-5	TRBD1	TGTGCCAGCAGGCCGACAGGGCTCCAGCAGCCCCAGCATTTT	CASRPTGLQQPQHF
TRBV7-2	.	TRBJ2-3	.	TGTGCCAGCAGCTGGCAGGGGATGGCAGATACGCAGTATTTT	CASSWQGMADTQYF
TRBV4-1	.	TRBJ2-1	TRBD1	TGCGCCAGCAGCCCCGGACAGGGCTACAATGAGCAGTTCTTC	CASSPGQGYNEQFF
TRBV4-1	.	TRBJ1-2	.	TGCGCCAGCAGCCAAGACAGGGTTACGGAGGGCTACACCTTC	CASSQDRVTEGYTF
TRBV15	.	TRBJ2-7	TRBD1	TGTGCCACCAGTGCCTATCCGGGACAGGGGCTCTACGAGCAGTACTTC	CATSAYPGQGLYEQYF